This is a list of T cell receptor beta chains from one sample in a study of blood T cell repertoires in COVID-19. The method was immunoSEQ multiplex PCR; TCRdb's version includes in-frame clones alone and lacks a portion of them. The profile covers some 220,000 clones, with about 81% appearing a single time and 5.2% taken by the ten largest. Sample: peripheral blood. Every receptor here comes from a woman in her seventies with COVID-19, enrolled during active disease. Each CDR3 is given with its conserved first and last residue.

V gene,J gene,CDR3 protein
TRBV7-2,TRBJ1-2,CASTLAGAGYGYTF
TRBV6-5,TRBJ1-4,CASKWTESNEKLFF
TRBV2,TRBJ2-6,CASSGPGTSGSGANVLTF
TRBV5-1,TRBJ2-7,CASSLVQGSGEQYF
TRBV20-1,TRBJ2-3,CSASLSGSTDTQYF
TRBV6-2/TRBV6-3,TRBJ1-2,CASSQTGPGGSSGYTF
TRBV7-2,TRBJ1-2,CASSTDGGNYGYTF
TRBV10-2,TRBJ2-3,CASSYGLAGMSTDTQYF
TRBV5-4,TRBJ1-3,CASSPPGGGSGNTIYF
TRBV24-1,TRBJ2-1,CATSVGTHGGSGSYNEQFF
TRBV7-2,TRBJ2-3,CASSLVRQADTQYF
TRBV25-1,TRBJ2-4,CASSEYGIQYF
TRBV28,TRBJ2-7,CASSLAVSYEQYF
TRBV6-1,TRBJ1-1,CASSEIGSAGEAFF
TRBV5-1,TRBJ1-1,CASSRGLQNTEAFF
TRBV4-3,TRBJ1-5,CASSSQVGNQPQHF
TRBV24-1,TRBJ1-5,CATSENRGINQPQHF
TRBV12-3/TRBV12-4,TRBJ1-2,CASRADRNYGYTF
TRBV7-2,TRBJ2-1,CASSSKQTSKQFF
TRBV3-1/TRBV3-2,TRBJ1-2,CASSPGGGSYGYTF
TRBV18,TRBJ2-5,CASSPYQGFETQYF
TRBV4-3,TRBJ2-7,CASSQVTSSYYEQYF
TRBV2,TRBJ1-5,CASSLQGVPNQPQHF